The rows below give T cell receptor beta chains drawn from one sample of a study of shared clonotypes between healthy human individuals. Profiling relied on immunoSEQ multiplex PCR, and the TCRdb table lists in-frame clones only, not all of them. The data show more than 1.2 million clones, approximately 98.5% seen once. The sample comprised naive CD4+ T cells sorted from blood. Receptors originate from a young man in good health. Each CDR3 is given with its conserved first and last residue. D genes are given only for firm matches. A clone size is listed for some rows: how often the clone was seen (once, few, many), or a class if it is expanded.

d_call	clone_size	cdr3_length	v_call	j_call	cdr3_aa	cdr3_nt
.	.	12	TRBV28	TRBJ2-5	CASRTLQETQYF	TGTGCCAGCAGGACACTACAAGAGACCCAGTACTTC
.	.	16	TRBV28	TRBJ1-5	CASSLGAVVSNQPQHF	TGTGCCAGCAGTTTAGGGGCAGTAGTTAGCAATCAGCCCCAGCATTTT
.	once	13	TRBV15	TRBJ2-7	CATSRAKSYEQYF	TGTGCCACCAGCAGAGCCAAATCCTACGAGCAGTACTTC
.	.	19	TRBV21-1	TRBJ2-3	CASSKERSMDREGTDTQYF	TGTGCCAGCAGCAAAGAAAGGTCTATGGACAGGGAGGGCACAGATACGCAGTATTTT
TRBD2	once	12	TRBV29-1	TRBJ2-7	CSVVSGGYEQYF	TGCAGCGTTGTTAGCGGGGGCTACGAGCAGTACTTC
.	.	13	TRBV11-3	TRBJ2-5	CASSKQEKETQYF	TGTGCCAGCAGCAAACAGGAGAAAGAGACCCAGTACTTC
.	once	15	TRBV18	TRBJ2-1	CASSPLDGMYNEQFF	TGTGCCAGCTCACCCTTGGACGGGATGTACAATGAGCAGTTCTTC
TRBD1	.	14	TRBV7-9	TRBJ2-7	CASSPMGTGAEQYF	TGTGCCAGCAGTCCGATGGGGACAGGTGCCGAGCAGTACTTC
.	.	12	TRBV11-2	TRBJ1-2	CASSSYRFGYTF	TGTGCCAGCAGCTCGTACAGGTTTGGCTACACCTTC
TRBD1	.	13	TRBV7-9	TRBJ1-5	CASSDRDNQPQHF	TGTGCCAGCAGCGACAGGGACAATCAGCCCCAGCATTTT
.	.	15	TRBV7-9	TRBJ1-1	CASSLERGWDTEAFF	TGTGCCAGCAGCTTAGAGCGGGGATGGGACACTGAAGCTTTCTTT
.	.	11	TRBV29-1	TRBJ1-2	CSVNFNYGYTF	TGCAGCGTTAACTTTAACTATGGCTACACCTTC
.	.	16	TRBV7-3	TRBJ2-1	CASSLISGSKYNEQFF	TGTGCCAGCAGCTTAATCTCCGGGAGTAAGTACAATGAGCAGTTCTTC
TRBD1	.	14	TRBV28	TRBJ1-5	CASSLDRVFQPQHF	TGTGCCAGCAGTTTAGACAGGGTTTTTCAGCCCCAGCATTTT
TRBD2	once	16	TRBV5-1	TRBJ2-3	CASSLAGLAGPDTQYF	TGCGCCAGCAGCTTGGCCGGGCTAGCGGGACCAGATACGCAGTATTTT
TRBD2	.	14	TRBV6-1	TRBJ2-3	CASRWSGRADTQYF	TGTGCCAGCAGGTGGAGCGGGAGGGCAGATACGCAGTATTTT
.	.	13	TRBV7-2	TRBJ2-1	CASSSNGQLREFF	TGTGCCAGCAGCTCCAATGGTCAGTTAAGGGAGTTCTTC
TRBD2	.	19	TRBV18	TRBJ2-3	CASSPLASGRARSADTQYF	TGTGCCAGCTCACCTTTAGCCAGCGGGAGGGCCAGGAGCGCAGATACGCAGTATTTT
TRBD2	.	15	TRBV18	TRBJ2-1	CASSPQGLAGGEQFF	TGTGCCAGCTCACCACAGGGACTAGCGGGAGGTGAGCAGTTCTTC
.	.	14	TRBV6-1	TRBJ2-2	CASSEVPNTGELFF	TGTGCCAGCAGTGAAGTCCCGAACACCGGGGAGCTGTTTTTT
TRBD1	.	16	TRBV5-1	TRBJ1-4	CASSLGGTARNEKLFF	TGCGCCAGCAGCTTGGGAGGGACAGCGAGAAATGAAAAACTGTTTTTT
TRBD1	.	12	TRBV6-1	TRBJ1-2	CASTTGYYGYTF	TGTGCCAGCACGACAGGGTACTATGGCTACACCTTC
.	.	15	TRBV19	TRBJ2-3	CASSPPPPSTDTQYF	TGTGCCAGTAGTCCTCCGCCGCCTAGCACAGATACGCAGTATTTT
TRBD1	.	13	TRBV5-6	TRBJ1-2	CASSGNRGYGYTF	TGTGCCAGCAGCGGAAACAGGGGCTATGGCTACACCTTC
.	.	15	TRBV5-6	TRBJ2-1	CASSGKLAIRAEQFF	TGTGCCAGCAGCGGAAAACTAGCTATCAGGGCTGAGCAGTTCTTC
TRBD1	.	14	TRBV5-1	TRBJ2-1	CASSLQGAYNEQFF	TGCGCCAGCAGCTTACAGGGGGCCTACAATGAGCAGTTCTTC
TRBD1	once	16	TRBV5-1	TRBJ2-3	CASSPSPGQGADTQYF	TGCGCCAGCAGCCCCAGCCCGGGACAGGGGGCAGATACGCAGTATTTT
TRBD2	.	15	TRBV6-6	TRBJ2-7	CASRSPSGSSYEQYF	TGTGCCAGCAGGTCCCCTAGCGGGAGCTCCTACGAGCAGTACTTC
.	.	16	TRBV18	TRBJ1-3	CASSPGIGQSRNTIYF	TGTGCCAGCTCACCAGGGATTGGACAGAGTCGAAACACCATATATTTT
.	.	15	TRBV27	TRBJ2-7	CASSLSVSSIYEQYF	TGTGCCAGCAGTTTATCTGTCAGTTCCATCTACGAGCAGTACTTC
.	.	14	TRBV6-5	TRBJ1-3	CASSRDPSGNTIYF	TGTGCCAGCAGTCGTGACCCCTCTGGAAACACCATATATTTT
.	.	16	TRBV9	TRBJ2-3	CASSPWASGSTDTQYF	TGTGCCAGCAGCCCCTGGGCATCGGGTAGCACAGATACGCAGTATTTT
TRBD2	once	15	TRBV11-3	TRBJ2-7	CASSVAGDYAYEQYF	TGTGCCAGCAGCGTAGCGGGAGACTATGCCTACGAGCAGTACTTC
.	.	15	TRBV6-1	TRBJ1-1	CASRARRDVNTEAFF	TGTGCCAGCAGGGCGCGCAGGGATGTGAACACTGAAGCTTTCTTT
TRBD2	.	15	TRBV5-6	TRBJ2-5	CASSLPGLAEETQYF	TGTGCCAGCAGCCTCCCCGGACTAGCGGAAGAGACCCAGTACTTC
TRBD2	.	16	TRBV7-9	TRBJ2-1	CASSLAGLAVSNEQFF	TGTGCCAGCAGCTTAGCGGGACTAGCTGTTTCCAATGAGCAGTTCTTC
.	.	14	TRBV4-1	TRBJ2-5	CASSPGAAQETQYF	TGCGCCAGCAGTCCCGGAGCGGCACAAGAGACCCAGTACTTC
TRBD2	.	15	TRBV7-3	TRBJ2-1	CASSLTAGVYNEQFF	TGTGCCAGCAGCTTAACGGCGGGAGTCTACAATGAGCAGTTCTTC
TRBD1	.	14	TRBV5-1	TRBJ1-1	CASSVGQMNTEAFF	TGCGCCAGCAGCGTGGGACAGATGAACACTGAAGCTTTCTTT
.	once	12	TRBV5-1	TRBJ1-4	CASSLGTGKLFF	TGCGCCAGCAGCTTGGGAACCGGAAAACTGTTTTTT
.	once	13	TRBV19	TRBJ2-1	CASKQGVYNEQFF	TGTGCCAGTAAGCAGGGAGTCTACAATGAGCAGTTCTTC
TRBD2	.	14	TRBV19	TRBJ2-7	CASRAGTSGTEQYF	TGTGCCAGTAGGGCCGGGACTAGCGGGACTGAGCAGTACTTC
TRBD2	.	17	TRBV27	TRBJ2-7	CASSPSSSGILSYEQYF	TGTGCCAGCAGTCCATCATCCAGCGGGATACTCTCCTACGAGCAGTACTTC
.	.	12	TRBV5-1	TRBJ2-5	CASSFGGETQYF	TGCGCCAGCAGCTTCGGAGGGGAGACCCAGTACTTC
.	.	14	TRBV7-9	TRBJ1-4	CASSLDSGNEKLFF	TGTGCCAGCAGCTTGGACAGCGGAAATGAAAAACTGTTTTTT
.	once	15	TRBV7-9	TRBJ2-7	CASSESGHPNYEQYF	TGTGCCAGCAGCGAAAGTGGTCACCCGAACTACGAGCAGTACTTC
.	.	13	TRBV7-2	TRBJ2-7	CASKYKGIHEQYF	TGTGCCAGCAAGTATAAGGGGATCCACGAGCAGTACTTC
TRBD1	.	16	TRBV15	TRBJ1-5	CATSRGVRTGGEATHF	TGTGCCACCAGCAGAGGAGTGCGGACAGGGGGCGAGGCCACTCATTTT
.	.	12	TRBV7-9	TRBJ2-7	CASSSATNEQYF	TGTGCCAGCAGCTCTGCAACTAACGAGCAGTACTTC
.	.	13	TRBV9	TRBJ2-7	CASSPGTSYEQYF	TGTGCCAGCAGCCCTGGGACTTCTTACGAGCAGTACTTC
TRBD2	.	14	TRBV7-3	TRBJ2-1	CASSVLAGGNEQFF	TGTGCCAGCAGCGTCCTAGCGGGGGGCAATGAGCAGTTCTTC
TRBD2	.	13	TRBV9	TRBJ2-1	CASSFAGGNEQFF	TGTGCCAGCAGCTTCGCGGGAGGAAATGAGCAGTTCTTC